This record covers a single T cell receptor beta chain. The CDR3 extends over 12 amino acids. CDR1 SGHAT and CDR2 FQNNGV come from the germline V gene. The ends lost 7 bases at V and 8 bases at J; junction bases unmatched: 5. Only in-frame clones appear in the TCRdb table, and some are missing; sequencing was by immunoSEQ multiplex PCR. The sample includes about 200,000 clones, around 81% of them seen just once. Donors of Cohort 3 who recovered were those that had two negative PCRs, clearance, or symptom resolution. The data were obtained in a study of blood T cell repertoires in COVID-19. Study in general: The study drew acute and convalescent COVID-19 samples from the United States, Italy and Spain.

The sequenced material came from PBMCs or T cells enriched from blood (not recorded which). This chain connects TRBV11-2 to TRBJ1-2; 9 nucleotides agree with TRBD1. This clonotype originated in a man between 40 and 49 years old who had recovered from COVID-19. The CDR3 sequence is CASNGDREGYTF. The CDR3 coding sequence is TGTGCCAGCAACGGGGACAGGGAAGGCTACACCTTC.